Listed below are T cell receptor beta chains from one sample, sequenced in a study of shared clonotypes between healthy human individuals. Method: immunoSEQ multiplex PCR; TCRdb's copy keeps in-frame clones and lacks some. This sample carries 2.3 million or so clones, more than 80% of them seen once, and the ten largest clones take 0.39%. Sequencing input: naive CD4+ T cells from PBMCs. These receptors originate from a man between 18 and 29 years old in good health. Some clones in this sample may be carry-over from other donors' samples. Each CDR3 is given with its conserved first and last residue. The order of the fields is CDR3 protein, CDR3 DNA, clone size, D gene, V gene, J gene, CDR3 length. A D gene is named only where the DNA matches it firmly. A row's size may be missing; if present it is once, few, many or a size class.

CASSRAGEETQYF	TGCGCCAGCAGCCGAGCGGGAGAAGAGACCCAGTACTTC	.	TRBD2	TRBV5-1	TRBJ2-5	13
CASSLDSHGNTIYF	TGTGCCAGCAGCTTGGACAGTCATGGAAACACCATATATTTT	.	.	TRBV6-5	TRBJ1-3	14
CASSLLQGPYNEQFF	TGCGCCAGCAGCTTGTTACAGGGACCATACAATGAGCAGTTCTTC	.	.	TRBV5-1	TRBJ2-1	15
CATAHGNQPQHF	TGTGCCACCGCTCACGGAAATCAGCCCCAGCATTTT	few	.	TRBV10-3	TRBJ1-5	12
CASSSNYGYTF	TGTGCCAGCAGCTCTAACTATGGCTACACCTTC	.	.	TRBV7-8	TRBJ1-2	11
CASRNPSTDTQYF	TGTGCCAGCAGAAATCCTAGCACAGATACGCAGTATTTT	.	.	TRBV6-6	TRBJ2-3	13
CSVERTFNYGYTF	TGCAGCGTTGAGAGGACATTTAACTATGGCTACACCTTC	.	.	TRBV29-1	TRBJ1-2	13
CASTGQSRETQYF	TGTGCCAGCACCGGACAGTCTAGGGAGACCCAGTACTTC	.	.	TRBV2	TRBJ2-5	13
CASSLEVASGIGGEQFF	TGCGCCAGCAGCTTGGAGGTGGCTAGCGGGATAGGCGGTGAGCAGTTCTTC	.	TRBD2	TRBV5-1	TRBJ2-1	17
CASSRELTSGGRWGGELFF	TGCGCCAGCAGCCGCGAACTGACTAGCGGGGGTCGATGGGGCGGGGAGCTGTTTTTT	.	TRBD2	TRBV4-3	TRBJ2-2	19
CASSLSGRGSGELFF	TGTGCCAGCAGCTTGTCGGGGCGGGGGTCAGGGGAGCTGTTTTTT	.	TRBD2	TRBV5-4	TRBJ2-2	15
CASSAQGGINEQFF	TGTGCCAGCAGTGCGCAGGGAGGCATCAATGAGCAGTTCTTC	once	.	TRBV25-1	TRBJ2-1	14
CASRRTDGSQYF	TGTGCCAGCAGACGGACAGATGGGTCGCAGTACTTC	.	.	TRBV2	TRBJ2-7	12
CATQQTQGWGNNQPQHF	TGTGCCACGCAACAAACACAGGGTTGGGGGAACAATCAGCCCCAGCATTTT	.	.	TRBV15	TRBJ1-5	17
CASSYSGTYEQYF	TGTGCCAGCAGCTATAGCGGGACCTACGAGCAGTACTTC	.	TRBD2	TRBV5-5	TRBJ2-7	13
CASSKIRDRVPEAFF	TGTGCCAGTAGTAAAATCCGGGACAGAGTTCCCGAAGCTTTCTTT	.	TRBD1	TRBV19	TRBJ1-1	15
CASSLSGSSSYEQYF	TGTGCCAGCAGTTTATCGGGCAGTTCCTCCTACGAGCAGTACTTC	.	.	TRBV27	TRBJ2-7	15
CASSLGTSHEQFF	TGTGCCAGCAGCTTAGGGACTAGCCATGAGCAGTTCTTC	.	TRBD2	TRBV11-2	TRBJ2-1	13
CASSQEGQSPLHF	TGCGCCAGCAGCCAAGAGGGACAGTCACCCCTCCACTTT	.	TRBD1	TRBV4-3	TRBJ1-6	13
CASSPGGAEGGNTIYF	TGCGCCAGCAGCCCCGGAGGTGCTGAGGGAGGAAACACCATATATTTT	.	.	TRBV5-1	TRBJ1-3	16
CASRQTMGYTF	TGTGCCAGCAGGCAAACTATGGGCTACACCTTC	.	.	TRBV13	TRBJ1-2	11
CASSEASGRQPQHF	TGTGCCAGCAGTGAAGCGTCCGGGCGCCAGCCCCAGCATTTT	.	.	TRBV2	TRBJ1-5	14
CASGTGDTYEQYF	TGCGCCAGCGGGACAGGGGATACCTACGAGCAGTACTTC	.	TRBD1	TRBV5-1	TRBJ2-7	13
CASVVGLGSYNEQFF	TGTGCCAGCGTGGTCGGGTTGGGCTCCTACAATGAGCAGTTCTTC	.	.	TRBV2	TRBJ2-1	15
CASSPGTGNEKLFF	TGTGCCAGCAGTCCTGGGACGGGGAATGAAAAACTGTTTTTT	.	.	TRBV5-4	TRBJ1-4	14
CASSLTGEGYTF	TGTGCCAGCAGCTTGACGGGTGAAGGCTACACCTTC	once	.	TRBV7-2	TRBJ1-2	12
CASSRDRGAYGYTF	TGTGCCAGCAGCAGAGACAGGGGTGCCTATGGCTACACCTTC	.	TRBD1	TRBV7-3	TRBJ1-2	14
CASLPGTAYGYTF	TGTGCCAGTCTTCCCGGGACGGCCTATGGCTACACCTTC	.	.	TRBV19	TRBJ1-2	13
CASAPSWGDEQFF	TGTGCCAGCGCCCCCTCCTGGGGCGATGAGCAGTTCTTC	.	.	TRBV7-2	TRBJ2-1	13
CSVRAGSVLMEQYF	TGCAGCGTTCGGGCAGGGAGCGTCTTAATGGAGCAGTACTTC	.	.	TRBV29-1	TRBJ2-7	14
CASSLGLAVYNEQFF	TGCGCCAGCAGCTTGGGCCTAGCGGTCTACAATGAGCAGTTCTTC	.	TRBD2	TRBV5-1	TRBJ2-1	15
CASSSAPGLGNEQFF	TGTGCCAGCAGCTCCGCACCGGGACTAGGGAATGAGCAGTTCTTC	.	TRBD2	TRBV7-2	TRBJ2-1	15
CAWSETGGNPNSPLHF	TGTGCCTGGAGTGAGACAGGGGGGAACCCTAATTCACCCCTCCACTTT	.	TRBD1	TRBV30	TRBJ1-6	16
CASSPGTGMSNQPQHF	TGTGCCAGCTCACCGGGGACGGGTATGTCCAATCAGCCCCAGCATTTT	once	.	TRBV18	TRBJ1-5	16
CASSTRGRGGYNEQFF	TGTGCCAGCAGCACCCGCGGGAGAGGGGGTTACAATGAGCAGTTCTTC	few	.	TRBV9	TRBJ2-1	16
CASSIMSARVPPDTQYF	TGTGCCAGTAGTATCATGTCAGCACGTGTACCGCCAGATACGCAGTATTTT	.	.	TRBV19	TRBJ2-3	17
CASSLGQGAEAFF	TGTGCCAGCAGCCTAGGACAGGGTGCGGAAGCTTTCTTT	.	TRBD1	TRBV7-9	TRBJ1-1	13
CASTPAGGRLGTQYF	TGTGCCAGCACCCCGGCTGGCGGGAGGTTGGGGACGCAGTATTTT	.	TRBD2	TRBV7-2	TRBJ2-3	15
CASSMGGQGNQETQYF	TGTGCCAGTAGTATGGGTGGACAGGGAAACCAAGAGACCCAGTACTTC	.	TRBD1	TRBV19	TRBJ2-5	16
CASSFLAGVITDTQYF	TGTGCCAGCAGCTTTTTAGCGGGAGTGATCACAGATACGCAGTATTTT	.	TRBD2	TRBV11-2	TRBJ2-3	16